This TCR beta chain was recorded in a study of identical twins (dated by TCRdb to the mid-2010s). Turning to the overall study: TCR alpha and beta repertoires from monozygotic twins, unrelated adults of various ages and cord blood were deep-sequenced to test whether fetal clonotypes persist. Replicate twin experiments were performed at different times using different library preparation protocols to rule out contamination.

What the work shows at the level of the full study, not this receptor alone: Fewer insertions were carried by abundant cord blood beta clonotypes, a similar but weaker trend appeared in young adult naive repertoires, and no such trend appeared in memory repertoires. A weaker excess of twin sharing was found in beta out-of-frame sequences because the signal-to-noise ratio was lowered by fewer shared sequences. In monozygotic twins, recombination models systematically underestimated out-of-frame TCR alpha sharing, but the models matched the sharing seen between unrelated individuals. Invariant T cells such as MAIT and iNKT could partly confound zero-insertion analyses, although diverse VJ usage argued against such confounding for most clonotypes. Compared with coincidental sharing between unrelated individuals, out-of-frame TCR alpha sequences shared between twins had an excess of sequences with low generation probability. Conclusions relied on cross-sectional statistical analysis, since the same donors could not be followed over many years.

Every donor was a healthy Caucasian. Three pairs of female monozygotic twins, all aged about 18 to 30 years, were included in the twin cohort. Peripheral blood mononuclear cells were used as the source from which RNA for TCR libraries was isolated. The germline ends are 15 bases apart after V is trimmed by 6 bases and J by 4 bases. The CDR3 starts with the cysteine, ends with the phenylalanine, and has 14 residues. Just CDR3 DNA is preserved here, 42 bases in frame from base 1. As encoded in the germline V gene, CDR1 is SGHTA while CDR2 is FQGNSA. Library prep was done by 5' RACE. Data came from an Illumina HiSeq 2000. Template switching added a universal primer binding site, and the final cDNA carried a unique molecular identifier that allowed TCR cDNA molecules to be counted accurately. First-strand cDNA for TCR alpha and beta chains was synthesized from specific primers in the conserved constant-segment region. To control for contamination, every cDNA library was double barcoded, receiving both a SMART-Mk sample barcode and Illumina barcodes. TruSeq adapter sequences, together with Illumina sample barcodes, were added in two successive PCR steps. TCR alpha and beta cDNA libraries were sequenced on the Illumina HiSeq platform with custom primers. Concerning the study's data processing: Unique molecular identifiers were extracted from raw reads with MiGEC, and CDR3 positions were determined with MiXCR. For each individual, recombination models were inferred using an EM algorithm with the repgenHMM and IGoR tools. The tcR package in R was used for shared clonotype analysis, with sharing normalized by the product of cloneset sizes. To study raw recombination without the effects of thymic and clonal selection, out-of-frame nonproductive sequences were analyzed. The raw public data were reprocessed by TCRdb itself: fastp quality trimming at Q25, MiXCR clonotype calling, in-frame beta chains only. When rows share a CDR3 protein, they turn into one entry using the most common DNA and genes. Here the V and J calls rest on TCRdb's processing, not on the authors' analysis. Here the sample has just under 650,000 distinct CDR3 sequences; 7.1% occur a single time. The top ten clonotypes cover roughly 1.5% of the sample.

About this clonotype itself: Its antigen is still unknown. Base qualities were left out, and no much larger clone turns up one base away.

These same records also appear under a second study, on yellow fever vaccine responses in identical twins. From that second study: The authors reported that the T cell response to vaccination in identical twins appeared partly convergent and partly personalized. Focusing on identical twins, the study followed the T cell clones that responded to the vaccine, and did so with precision.

The chain links TRBV7-2 with TRBJ1-1; TRBD1 is a weak D gene call, 5 bases matching. The TCR comes from a woman aged 18-30 years in good health. Sequences were obtained from PBMCs. The sequenced DNA: TGTGCCAGCAGATCTTTCGGGGGTGGCACTGAAGCTTTCTTT. It encodes CASRSFGGGTEAFF.